This entry lists 12 T cell receptor beta chains sequenced from one sample in a study of T cells in localized non-small cell lung cancer. The protocol was immunoSEQ multiplex PCR, while the TCRdb copy is restricted to in-frame clones and leaves out a portion. The sample consists of about 28,000 clones, roughly 90% of them appearing once. Sequences were derived from peripheral blood mononuclear cells, sampled before any cancer treatment. The receptors come from a woman aged 35-75 years with stage III lung adenocarcinoma.

The chain joins TRBV28 to TRBJ1-1; D is possibly TRBD1 (6 bases). CDR1 MDHEN and CDR2 SYDVKM come from the germline V gene. Trimming pared 1 base from V and 3 bases from J, leaving 9 bases between. The CDR3 is 14 amino acids. The CDR3 is CASSLSGGHTEAFF. CDR3 sequence (DNA): TGTGCCAGCAGTTTATCCGGGGGGCACACTGAAGCTTTCTTT.

This chain uses TRBV9 with TRBJ1-2; the D gene is possibly TRBD1 (6 bases). Germline loops: CDR1 SGDLS, CDR2 YYNGEE. V lost 0 bases, J lost 3 bases, and 9 bases lay in between. The CDR3 has 14 residues. Written as DNA, the CDR3 is TGTGCCAGCAGCGTAGGGCCAGGGGACTATGGCTACACCTTC. It codes for CASSVGPGDYGYTF.

The chain joins TRBV5-1 to TRBJ2-3; 12 bases are a match to TRBD2. The J segment lost 1 base and the V segment lost 1 base, leaving 7 bases of the junction unmatched. Germline CDR1 and CDR2: SGHRS and YFSETQ. CDR3 length: 18 amino acids. The CDR3 loop is CASSLRSSGGARTDTQYF. The CDR3 DNA reads TGCGCCAGCAGCTTGAGGTCTAGCGGGGGGGCCCGCACAGATACGCAGTATTTT.

The chain employs TRBV27 and TRBJ1-2, with TRBD1 as a possible D gene (5 bases). Germline CDR1 is MNHEY and CDR2 is SMNVEV (reference sequence). The CDR3 totals 15 residues. With 3 bases removed from V and 4 bases from J, the gap between germline ends came to 15 bases. CDR3: CASSFGAERGYGYTF. CDR3 nucleotide sequence: TGTGCCAGCAGTTTCGGGGCAGAAAGGGGCTATGGCTACACCTTC.

The V and J genes are TRBV28 and TRBJ1-2, with 8 bases lining up with TRBD1. This CDR3 comprises 15 residues. Trimming removed 3 bases from V and 8 bases from J; junction bases left unmatched: 11. Germline values: CDR1 MDHEN, CDR2 SYDVKM. The CDR3 region has the DNA TGTGCCAGCAGTTTGACACCGGGACAGGCGCAAGGCTACACCTTC. This translates into CASSLTPGQAQGYTF.

The rearrangement uses TRBV28 and TRBJ2-1, with D possibly TRBD2 on 6 matching bases. In germline, CDR1 is MDHEN, CDR2 SYDVKM. This CDR3 spans 19 amino acids. The V end lost 3 bases, the J end lost 5 bases, and 26 bases lay between the germline ends. The CDR3, as DNA: TGTGCCAGCAGTTTGGGGGGTAGTCGATTTACCCCGAGGCACAATGAGCAGTTCTTC. This translates into CASSLGGSRFTPRHNEQFF.

The count of this clone is one. The V and J genes are TRBV11-2 and TRBJ2-7, with D possibly TRBD1 on 6 matching bases. The germline V gene has CDR1 SGHAT and CDR2 FQNNGV. Between the trimmed V and J ends, which lost 5 bases and 2 bases, there was a span of 13 bases. The CDR3 totals 14 residues. The CDR3 nucleotides read TGTGCCAGCAGCCCGCCGGGACACCCCTACGAGCAGTACTTC. Its protein product is CASSPPGHPYEQYF.

This chain uses TRBV18 with TRBJ2-1; D possibly uses TRBD1 or TRBD2 (5 bases each). The CDR3 extends over 12 amino acids. The V gene lost 1 base and the J gene lost 8 bases, with 6 bases spanning the gap. From germline, CDR1 is KGHSH and CDR2 LQKENI. The CDR3 DNA reads as TGTGCCAGCTCACCACTGGGGGATGAGCAGTTCTTC. This gives the protein CASSPLGDEQFF.

The chain carries TRBV5-6 and TRBJ1-4; 10 bases match TRBD1. The germline CDR1 and CDR2 sequences are SGHDT and YYEEEE. J gave up 10 bases and V 4 bases, and 10 bases lay outside the gene matches. The length of the CDR3 is 15 residues. CDR3 region: CASSASVTGGAKLFF. The CDR3, as DNA: TGTGCCAGCAGCGCCTCCGTGACAGGGGGCGCAAAACTGTTTTTT.

The CDR3 nucleotides read TGTGCCTGGAGTGTCACCGAGGGGGCTCCTAATGAAAAACTGTTTTTT. It is translated as CAWSVTEGAPNEKLFF. V and J are TRBV30 and TRBJ1-4, with 7 positions matching TRBD1. The CDR3 consists of 16 residues. The germline V gene has CDR1 GTSNPN and CDR2 SVGIG (reference sequence). Germline trimming cut 0 bases from V and 3 bases from J; bases unmatched to any gene: 7.

This chain joins TRBV13 and TRBJ2-4, with D hard to call. Trimming removed 4 bases at V and 1 base at J, with 17 bases between. Germline CDR1 is PRHDT and CDR2 is FYEKMQ (reference sequence). CDR3 length equals 17 residues. The chain's CDR3 is CASSSVEAEKAKNIQYF. In DNA form, the CDR3 reads TGTGCCAGCAGCTCCGTCGAGGCCGAAAAGGCCAAAAACATTCAGTACTTC. Full variable domain (missing parts from reference TRBV13 and TRBJ2-4): AAGVIQSPRHLIKEKRETATLKCYPIPRHDTVYWYQQGPGQDPQFLISFYEKMQSDKGSIPDRFSAQQFSDYHSELNMSSLELGDSALYFCASSSVEAEKAKNIQYFGAGTRLSVL.

This sequence joins TRBV23-1 and TRBJ2-2; D is unclear. TRBV23-1 is an ORF, and what it does is uncertain. Trimming cost V 5 bases and J 4 bases, with 14 bases left between them. The CDR3 is 15 amino acids. For the CDR3, the DNA is TGCGCCAGCAGTTTAGACTGCGAAGGCACCGGGGAGCTGTTTTTT. This encodes CASSLDCEGTGELFF.